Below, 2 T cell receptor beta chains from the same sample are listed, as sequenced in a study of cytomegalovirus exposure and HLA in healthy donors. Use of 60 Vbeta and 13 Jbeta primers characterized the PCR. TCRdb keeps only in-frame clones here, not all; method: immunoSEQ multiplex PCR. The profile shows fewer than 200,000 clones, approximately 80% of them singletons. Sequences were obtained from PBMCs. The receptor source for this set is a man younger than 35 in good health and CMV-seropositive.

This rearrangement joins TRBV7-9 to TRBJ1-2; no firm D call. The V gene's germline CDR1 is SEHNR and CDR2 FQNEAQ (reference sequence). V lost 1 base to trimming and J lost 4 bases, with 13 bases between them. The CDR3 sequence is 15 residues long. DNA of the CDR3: TGTGCCAGCAGCTTAGGGTCCGCGGCCCTCTATGGCTACACCTTC. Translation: CASSLGSAALYGYTF.

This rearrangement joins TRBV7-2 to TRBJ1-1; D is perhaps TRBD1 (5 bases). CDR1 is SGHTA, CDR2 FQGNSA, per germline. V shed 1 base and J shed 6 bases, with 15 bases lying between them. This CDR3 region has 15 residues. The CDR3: CASSLGTVRVAEAFF. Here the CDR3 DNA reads TGTGCCAGCAGCTTAGGAACGGTCAGGGTAGCTGAAGCTTTCTTT.